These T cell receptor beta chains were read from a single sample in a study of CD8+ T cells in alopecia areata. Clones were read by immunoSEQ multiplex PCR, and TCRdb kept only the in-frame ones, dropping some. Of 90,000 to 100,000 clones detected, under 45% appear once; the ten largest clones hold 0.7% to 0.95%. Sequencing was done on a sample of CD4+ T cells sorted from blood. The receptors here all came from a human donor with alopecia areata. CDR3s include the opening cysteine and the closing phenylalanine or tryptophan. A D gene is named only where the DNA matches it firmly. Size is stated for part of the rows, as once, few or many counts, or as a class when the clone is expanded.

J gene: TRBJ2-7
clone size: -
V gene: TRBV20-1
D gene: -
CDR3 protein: CSAPLNYEQYF
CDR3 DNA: TGCAGTGCTCCGCTAAACTACGAGCAGTACTTC

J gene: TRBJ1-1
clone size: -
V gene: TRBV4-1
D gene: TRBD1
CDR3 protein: CASSQDSRTGGRFYEAFF
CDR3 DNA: TGCGCCAGCAGCCAAGATTCGAGGACAGGGGGACGCTTTTATGAAGCTTTCTTT

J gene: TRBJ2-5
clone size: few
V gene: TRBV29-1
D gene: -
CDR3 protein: CSATAAGSGETQYF
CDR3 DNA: TGCAGCGCGACAGCCGCAGGGTCGGGAGAGACCCAGTACTTC

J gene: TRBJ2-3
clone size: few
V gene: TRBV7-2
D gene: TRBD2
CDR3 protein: CASSLVGGGATDTQYF
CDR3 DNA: TGTGCCAGCAGCTTAGTCGGCGGGGGGGCCACAGATACGCAGTATTTT

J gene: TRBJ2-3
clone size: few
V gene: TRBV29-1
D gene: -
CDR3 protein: CSVGDRPDTQYF
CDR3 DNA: TGCAGCGTTGGCGACAGGCCAGATACGCAGTATTTT

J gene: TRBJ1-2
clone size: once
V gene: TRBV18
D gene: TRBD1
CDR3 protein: CASSLTGVLPGYTF
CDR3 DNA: TGTGCCAGCTCACTTACAGGGGTGTTGCCCGGCTACACCTTC

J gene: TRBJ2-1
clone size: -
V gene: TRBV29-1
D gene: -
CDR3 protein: CSVEETYNEQFF
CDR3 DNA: TGCAGCGTTGAGGAGACGTACAATGAGCAGTTCTTC

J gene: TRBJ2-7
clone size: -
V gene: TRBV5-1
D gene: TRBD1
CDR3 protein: CASSGTAYEQYF
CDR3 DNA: TGCGCCAGCAGTGGGACAGCCTACGAGCAGTACTTC

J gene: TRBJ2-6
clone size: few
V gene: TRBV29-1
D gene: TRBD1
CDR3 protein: CSVSFRGSGANVLTF
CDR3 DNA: TGCAGCGTCAGTTTCAGGGGGTCTGGGGCCAACGTCCTGACTTTC

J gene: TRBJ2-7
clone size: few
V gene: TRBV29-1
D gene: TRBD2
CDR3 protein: CSVVSGVSSYEQYF
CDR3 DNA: TGCAGCGTTGTTAGCGGGGTGAGCTCCTACGAGCAGTACTTC